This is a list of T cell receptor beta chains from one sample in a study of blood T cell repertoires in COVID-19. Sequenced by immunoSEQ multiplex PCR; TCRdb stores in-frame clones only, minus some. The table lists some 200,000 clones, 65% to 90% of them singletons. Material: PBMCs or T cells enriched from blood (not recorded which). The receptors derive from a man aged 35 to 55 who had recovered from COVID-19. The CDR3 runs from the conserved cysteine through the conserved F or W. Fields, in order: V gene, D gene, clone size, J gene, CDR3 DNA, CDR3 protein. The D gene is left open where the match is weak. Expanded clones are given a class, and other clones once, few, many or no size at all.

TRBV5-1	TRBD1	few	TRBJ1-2	TGCGCCAGCAGCTCGGGACAGATTTCGTATGGCTACACCTTC	CASSSGQISYGYTF
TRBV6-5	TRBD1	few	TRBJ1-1	TGTGCCAGCAGGCCTACAGGGGATGGGTCTGAAGCTTTCTTT	CASRPTGDGSEAFF
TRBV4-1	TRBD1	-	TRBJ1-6	TGCGCCAGCAGCCACCTACCGGACAGGATTGATAATTCACCCCTCCACTTT	CASSHLPDRIDNSPLHF
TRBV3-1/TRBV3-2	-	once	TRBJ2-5	TGTGCCAGCAGCCAAGAGGAGGGGGCGCGTGAGACCCAGTACTTC	CASSQEEGARETQYF
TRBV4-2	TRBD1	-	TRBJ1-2	TGTGCCAGCAGCCCTCCGGACAGGGCCGGCTACACCTTC	CASSPPDRAGYTF
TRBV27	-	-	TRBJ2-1	TGTGCCAGCAGTTTATCAGCAGCGAATGAGCAGTTCTTC	CASSLSAANEQFF
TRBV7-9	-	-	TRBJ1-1	TGTGCCAGCAGCTTAGGCGCTAACACTGAAGCTTTCTTT	CASSLGANTEAFF
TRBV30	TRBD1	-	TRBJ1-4	TGTGCCGTGGACAGGGGTGGGGAAAAACTGTTTTTT	CAVDRGGEKLFF
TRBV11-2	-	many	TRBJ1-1	TGTGCCAGCAGCTTAGGACAGAACACTGAAGCTTTCTTT	CASSLGQNTEAFF
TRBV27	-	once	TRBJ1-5	TGTGCCAGCAGTTCCGGAGGGAGCAATCAGCCCCAGCATTTT	CASSSGGSNQPQHF
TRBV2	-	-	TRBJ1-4	TGTGCCAGCAGGCCCCCTCGAATGTCGCGGGATGAAAAACTGTTTTTT	CASRPPRMSRDEKLFF
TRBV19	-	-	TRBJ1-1	TGTGCCAGTAGTACCCAGACTTCACTCACTGAAGCTTTCTTT	CASSTQTSLTEAFF
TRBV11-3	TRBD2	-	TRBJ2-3	TGTGCCAGCAGCTTGGATCCGGGACTAGCGGGGCTAGATACGCAGTATTTT	CASSLDPGLAGLDTQYF
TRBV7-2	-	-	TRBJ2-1	TGTGCCAGCAGCCCTCGGCGCGGGGTTATCGATGAGCAGTTCTTC	CASSPRRGVIDEQFF
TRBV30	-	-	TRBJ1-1	TGTGCCTGGAGTGTAGGCCGGCAGGGAGGAGCTTTCTTT	CAWSVGRQGGAFF
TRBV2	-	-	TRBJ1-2	TGTGCCAGCAGTTTACAGGGTTCAGGAGACTACTATGGCTACACCTTC	CASSLQGSGDYYGYTF
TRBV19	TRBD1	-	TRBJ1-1	TGTGCCAGTAGTATATTAGGGGGCTTGAACACTGAAGCTTTCTTT	CASSILGGLNTEAFF
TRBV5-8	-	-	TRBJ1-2	TGTGCCAGCAGAACAGGTTTAGACTATGGCTACACCTTC	CASRTGLDYGYTF
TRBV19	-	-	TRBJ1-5	TGTGCCAGTAGTATGTTCGGGGGTTATAGCAATCAGCCCCAGCATTTT	CASSMFGGYSNQPQHF
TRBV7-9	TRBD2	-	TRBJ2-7	TGTGCCAGCAGCAGATCTAGCGGGAGGTCCTACGAGCAGTACTTC	CASSRSSGRSYEQYF
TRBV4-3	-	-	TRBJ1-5	TGCGCCAGCAGCCAACATACAGGGATGGATCAGCCCCAGCATTTT	CASSQHTGMDQPQHF
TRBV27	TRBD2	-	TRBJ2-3	TGTGCCAGCAGCCATAGTAGCGGGAGCACAGATACGCAGTATTTT	CASSHSSGSTDTQYF
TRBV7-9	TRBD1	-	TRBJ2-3	TGTGCCAGCAGCTTAGGCGTTGACAGGGGAGGCACAGATACGCAGTATTTT	CASSLGVDRGGTDTQYF
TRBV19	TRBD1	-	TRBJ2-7	TGTGCCAGTAGTATAAGGGGGACAGAGTCCTACGAGCAGTACTTC	CASSIRGTESYEQYF
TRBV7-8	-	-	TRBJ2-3	TGTGCCAGCAGCTTAGGTCCGGTCGGAGGCACAGATACGCAGTATTTT	CASSLGPVGGTDTQYF
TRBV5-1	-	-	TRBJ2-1	TGCGCCAGCAGCTTGGAAAGCGGATACAATGAGCAGTTCTTC	CASSLESGYNEQFF
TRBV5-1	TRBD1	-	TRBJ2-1	TGCGCCAGCAGCCTGGGACAGAGCTCCTACAATGAGCAGTTCTTC	CASSLGQSSYNEQFF
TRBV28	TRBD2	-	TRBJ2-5	TGTGCCAGCAGACCAGGGACTAGCGGGAGTTACGAGACCCAGTACTTC	CASRPGTSGSYETQYF
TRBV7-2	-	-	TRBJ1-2	TGTGCCAGCAGCTTAGCTAACAGGGACTATGGCTACACCTTC	CASSLANRDYGYTF
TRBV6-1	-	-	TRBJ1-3	TGTGCCAGCAGTGAGCGGGATCACTCTGGAAACACCATATATTTT	CASSERDHSGNTIYF
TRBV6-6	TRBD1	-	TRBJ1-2	TGTGCCAGCAGCTACCCGGGACAGGGGAATAATGGCTACACCTTC	CASSYPGQGNNGYTF
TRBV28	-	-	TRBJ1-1	TGTGCCAGCAGTTTCACCAGGTGGAACACTGAAGCTTTCTTT	CASSFTRWNTEAFF
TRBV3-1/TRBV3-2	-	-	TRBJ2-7	TGTGCCAGCAGCTCCGACAGTTACTCCTACGAGCAGTACTTC	CASSSDSYSYEQYF
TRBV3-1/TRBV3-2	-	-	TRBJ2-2	TGTGCCAGCAGCCGACAGGCCGCGAACACCGGGGAGCTGTTTTTT	CASSRQAANTGELFF
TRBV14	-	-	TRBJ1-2	TGTGCCAGCAGCCAAGGGGGATGGGACACAGGAGGCTACACCTTC	CASSQGGWDTGGYTF
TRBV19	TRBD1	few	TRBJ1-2	TGTGCCAGTAGCTGGGCCGGGACAGGTCTACTCTATGGCTACACCTTC	CASSWAGTGLLYGYTF
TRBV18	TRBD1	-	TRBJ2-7	TGTGCCAGCTCACCTACGGGACAGGCAGACTACGAGCAGTACTTC	CASSPTGQADYEQYF
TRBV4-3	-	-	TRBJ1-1	TGCGCCAGCAGCCAAGGACAGGTCGTCGGTGCTTTCTTT	CASSQGQVVGAFF
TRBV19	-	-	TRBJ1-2	TGTGCCAGTAGAGACATTCAGGGGATAAACTATGGCTACACCTTC	CASRDIQGINYGYTF
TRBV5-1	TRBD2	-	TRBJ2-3	TGCGCCAGCAGCTTAGTAAGACGGGAGGGCCTAGATACGCAGTATTTT	CASSLVRREGLDTQYF
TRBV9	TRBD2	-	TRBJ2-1	TGTGCCAGCAGCGTAAAAGGGACTAGCGGGAGCTATGAGCAGTTCTTC	CASSVKGTSGSYEQFF
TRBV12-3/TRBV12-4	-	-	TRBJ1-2	TGTGCCAGCAGTCCCCGGTCTAGTTATGGCTACACCTTC	CASSPRSSYGYTF
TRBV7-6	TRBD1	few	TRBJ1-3	TGTGCCAGCAGCCCGTGGACAGGGGGCTCCTCTGGAAACACCATATATTTT	CASSPWTGGSSGNTIYF
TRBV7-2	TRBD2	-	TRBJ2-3	TGTGCCAGCAGCTTAGGGCTAGCGGGAGGGCGCAGCACAGATACGCAGTATTTT	CASSLGLAGGRSTDTQYF
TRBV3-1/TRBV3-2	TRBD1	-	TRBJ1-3	TGTGCCAGCAGCCAGACAGGGAGACCTGGAAACACCATATATTTT	CASSQTGRPGNTIYF
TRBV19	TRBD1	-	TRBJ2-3	TGTGCCAGTAGTTTCGACAGGGGGCTTCACACAGATACGCAGTATTTT	CASSFDRGLHTDTQYF
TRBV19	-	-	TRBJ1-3	TGTGCCAGTAGTAAGCACCGTACAGGGAAAGGAAACACCATATATTTT	CASSKHRTGKGNTIYF
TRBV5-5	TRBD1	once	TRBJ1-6	TGTGCCAGCAGCGGACAGGGGGCACAGAATTCACCCCTCCACTTT	CASSGQGAQNSPLHF
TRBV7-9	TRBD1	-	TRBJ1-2	TGTGCCAGCAGCTTAGGACAGGGACAAATCTTC	CASSLGQGQIF
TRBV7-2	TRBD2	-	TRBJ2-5	TGTGCCAGCAGCTTGGACGGCGGGAGACAAGAGACCCAGTACTTC	CASSLDGGRQETQYF
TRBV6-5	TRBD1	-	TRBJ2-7	TGTGCCAGCACCCCGGGACAGGGCTACTACGAGCAGTACTTC	CASTPGQGYYEQYF
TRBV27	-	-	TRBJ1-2	TGTGCCAGCACATCCGGACACCCCCTGGTAAGCAGAGGCTACACCTTC	CASTSGHPLVSRGYTF
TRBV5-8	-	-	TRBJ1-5	TGTGCCAGCAGCTTGGGACAGCCGATTTATAGCAATCAGCCCCAGCATTTT	CASSLGQPIYSNQPQHF